Listed below are T cell receptor beta chains from one sample, sequenced in a study of T cells after posttransplantation cyclophosphamide. Clones were sequenced by immunoSEQ multiplex PCR, and TCRdb holds only the in-frame ones, with some missing. The table has about 8,000 clones, about 91% seen once. Sequencing was done on a sample of CD4+ T cells sorted from blood. The receptors come from a woman in her 50s in good health and a related stem cell transplant donor. Each CDR3 is given with its conserved first and last residue. A D gene is named only where the DNA matches it firmly. Size tells how often a clone was seen (once, few, many) or the class of an expanded clone, and some rows leave it out.

NA | TRBJ2-7 | TRBV7-4 | NA | CASSLDHTPGDYEQYF | TGTGCCAGCAGCTTAGATCACACGCCAGGGGATTACGAGCAGTACTTC
NA | TRBJ2-7 | TRBV9 | NA | CASSVGSAYEQYF | TGTGCCAGCAGCGTAGGTTCAGCCTACGAGCAGTACTTC
TRBD1 | TRBJ1-6 | TRBV19 | NA | CASSTRDRDNSPLHF | TGTGCCAGTAGTACCCGGGACAGGGATAATTCACCCCTCCACTTT
NA | TRBJ2-1 | TRBV28 | once | CASTIEFGGGPNEQFF | TGTGCCAGCACCATAGAATTTGGGGGGGGCCCCAATGAGCAGTTCTTC
TRBD1 | TRBJ1-2 | TRBV5-4 | NA | CASSLEPGQGAFGYTF | TGTGCCAGCAGCTTGGAACCGGGACAGGGGGCCTTTGGCTACACCTTC
TRBD1 | TRBJ2-1 | TRBV11-2 | NA | CASSPGQGVKSYNEQFF | TGTGCCAGCAGCCCTGGACAGGGGGTGAAATCCTACAATGAGCAGTTCTTC
NA | TRBJ2-3 | TRBV4-2 | NA | CASSQVTGDSTDTQYF | TGTGCCAGCAGCCAAGTAACGGGGGACAGCACAGATACGCAGTATTTT
NA | TRBJ2-2 | TRBV9 | NA | CASSPTRANTGELFF | TGTGCCAGCAGCCCAACCCGGGCGAACACCGGGGAGCTGTTTTTT
TRBD1 | TRBJ1-2 | TRBV5-1 | NA | CASTTTPTGLGYTF | TGCGCCAGCACCACCACCCCGACAGGGCTTGGCTACACCTTC
TRBD2 | TRBJ2-3 | TRBV5-1 | NA | CASSLGGTSGGPASTDTQYF | TGCGCCAGCAGCTTGGGTGGGACTAGCGGGGGGCCCGCTAGCACAGATACGCAGTATTTT
NA | TRBJ1-3 | TRBV18 | NA | CASSTGNSGNTIYF | TGTGCCAGCTCAACAGGGAACTCTGGAAACACCATATATTTT
NA | TRBJ2-3 | TRBV19 | once | CASSMVAEASTDTQYF | TGTGCCAGTAGTATGGTGGCGGAGGCTAGCACAGATACGCAGTATTTT
NA | TRBJ1-1 | TRBV18 | NA | CASSPAANTEAFF | TGTGCCAGCTCACCAGCGGCGAACACTGAAGCTTTCTTT
NA | TRBJ1-1 | TRBV5-1 | NA | CASSADMNTEAFF | TGCGCCAGCAGCGCTGACATGAACACTGAAGCTTTCTTT
NA | TRBJ2-3 | TRBV4-2 | NA | CASSQVARDTQYF | TGTGCCAGCAGCCAAGTGGCCCGAGATACGCAGTATTTT
NA | TRBJ1-2 | TRBV27 | NA | CAASPEGNYGYTF | TGTGCCGCCTCACCCGAGGGAAACTATGGCTACACCTTC
TRBD1 | TRBJ2-5 | TRBV5-8 | NA | CASSPGQTPTQETQYF | TGTGCCAGCAGCCCGGGACAGACCCCGACCCAAGAGACCCAGTACTTC
NA | TRBJ2-3 | TRBV11-3 | once | CASSLESSEADTQYF | TGTGCCAGCAGCTTAGAGTCATCTGAGGCAGATACGCAGTATTTT
TRBD2 | TRBJ2-5 | TRBV27 | NA | CASTPGGGAAHKETQYF | TGTGCCAGCACCCCCGGCGGGGGGGCCGCGCATAAGGAGACCCAGTACTTC
NA | TRBJ1-6 | TRBV9 | NA | CASSVGQTNSPLHF | TGTGCCAGCAGCGTAGGGCAGACTAATTCCCCCCTCCACTTT
TRBD1 | TRBJ1-2 | TRBV27 | NA | CASSSYRGLLPYGYTF | TGTGCCAGCAGTTCATACAGGGGACTCCTACCCTATGGCTACACCTTC
TRBD1 | TRBJ1-2 | TRBV28 | NA | CASSSGGDGYTF | TGTGCCAGCAGTTCAGGGGGCGATGGCTACACCTTC
TRBD2 | TRBJ2-7 | TRBV5-1 | NA | CASSFGTSGSFTYEQYF | TGCGCCAGCAGCTTTGGGACTAGCGGGAGTTTCACCTACGAGCAGTACTTC
TRBD1 | TRBJ2-7 | TRBV11-3 | NA | CASSSGTGVNYEQYF | TGTGCCAGCAGCTCCGGGACAGGGGTCAACTACGAGCAGTACTTC
TRBD1 | TRBJ1-3 | TRBV9 | NA | CASSVGDRNFGNTIYF | TGTGCCAGCAGCGTAGGGGACAGGAACTTCGGAAACACCATATATTTT
TRBD2 | TRBJ2-3 | TRBV7-9 | NA | CASSLSGLAGVTDTQYF | TGTGCCAGCAGCTTATCCGGACTAGCGGGGGTCACAGATACGCAGTATTTT
NA | TRBJ2-1 | TRBV5-1 | NA | CASSLGGTPIHNEQFF | TGCGCCAGCAGCTTGGGCGGGACTCCAATACACAATGAGCAGTTCTTC
NA | TRBJ1-6 | TRBV5-5 | NA | CASSLDSPLHF | TGTGCCAGCAGCTTAGACTCGCCCCTCCACTTT
NA | TRBJ1-6 | TRBV6-5 | NA | CASSTWESPLHF | TGTGCCAGCAGTACCTGGGAGTCACCCCTCCACTTT
NA | TRBJ1-5 | TRBV27 | NA | CASSFTGSDQPQHF | TGTGCCAGCAGTTTTACAGGGTCGGATCAGCCCCAGCATTTT
NA | TRBJ2-3 | TRBV27 | once | CASSAPASRTDTQYF | TGTGCCAGCAGTGCCCCCGCTAGCCGCACAGATACGCAGTATTTT
TRBD1 | TRBJ2-1 | TRBV2 | NA | CASSWDRGYNEQFF | TGTGCCAGCAGTTGGGACAGGGGCTACAATGAGCAGTTCTTC
NA | TRBJ2-1 | TRBV5-1 | NA | CASSLVGSHNEQFF | TGCGCCAGCAGCTTGGTCGGTTCCCACAATGAGCAGTTCTTC
NA | TRBJ2-7 | TRBV19 | NA | CASSKQGGGLEQYF | TGTGCCAGTAGTAAGCAGGGTGGGGGCCTCGAGCAGTACTTC
NA | TRBJ1-1 | TRBV6-6 | NA | CASSYPEQGRTEAFF | TGTGCCAGCAGTTACCCCGAACAGGGAAGAACTGAAGCTTTCTTT
TRBD1 | TRBJ2-1 | TRBV11-2 | NA | CASRGYRGRINERQFF | TGTGCCAGCAGAGGATACAGGGGGCGAATTAATGAACGGCAGTTCTTC
NA | TRBJ2-5 | TRBV15 | NA | CATSPVGGGKTQYF | TGTGCCACCAGCCCCGTCGGCGGAGGGAAGACCCAGTACTTC
TRBD1 | TRBJ1-1 | TRBV6-1 | NA | CASSEAGTEFTEAFF | TGTGCCAGCAGTGAAGCAGGGACAGAGTTCACTGAAGCTTTCTTT
NA | TRBJ1-4 | TRBV14 | once | CASSMSMKEKLFF | TGTGCCAGCAGTATGAGTATGAAGGAAAAACTGTTTTTT
NA | TRBJ1-2 | TRBV18 | NA | CASSPKESVGYTF | TGTGCCAGCTCACCAAAAGAGTCTGTTGGCTACACCTTC
TRBD1 | TRBJ2-5 | TRBV29-1 | NA | CSVTGTGYQETQYF | TGCAGCGTTACGGGGACAGGGTACCAAGAGACCCAGTACTTC
TRBD2 | TRBJ2-3 | TRBV6-4 | NA | CASSEAGVTDTQYF | TGTGCCAGCAGTGAAGCGGGGGTCACAGATACGCAGTATTTT
NA | TRBJ1-2 | TRBV29-1 | NA | CSVERGNYGYTF | TGCAGCGTTGAGCGGGGTAACTATGGCTACACCTTC
TRBD1 | TRBJ1-1 | TRBV6-1 | NA | CASRPGQGNTEAFF | TGTGCCAGCAGGCCGGGACAGGGGAACACTGAAGCTTTCTTT
NA | TRBJ2-1 | TRBV7-8 | NA | CASSFVRYNEQFF | TGTGCCAGCAGCTTTGTCCGGTACAATGAGCAGTTCTTC
NA | TRBJ2-7 | TRBV21-1 | NA | CASTCSGHSYEQYF | TGTGCCAGCACCTGTAGCGGGCACTCCTACGAGCAGTACTTC
TRBD1 | TRBJ1-3 | TRBV5-6 | once | CASRETGGTGNTIYF | TGTGCCAGCAGGGAGACAGGGGGCACAGGAAACACCATATATTTT
TRBD2 | TRBJ2-1 | TRBV30 | NA | CAWNQREVRNEQFF | TGTGCCTGGAACCAGCGGGAGGTTCGAAATGAGCAGTTCTTC
TRBD1 | TRBJ2-7 | TRBV27 | NA | CASSNRGEQYF | TGTGCCAGCAGTAACAGGGGGGAGCAGTACTTC
NA | TRBJ1-5 | TRBV19 | NA | CASSIGAGDNQPQHF | TGTGCCAGTAGTATCGGGGCAGGGGATAATCAGCCCCAGCATTTT
NA | TRBJ1-3 | TRBV6-1 | few | CASSAVGGEISGNTIYF | TGTGCCAGCAGTGCCGTTGGAGGAGAGATCTCTGGAAACACCATATATTTT
NA | TRBJ1-6 | TRBV14 | NA | CASSPARWGGSPLHF | TGTGCCAGCAGCCCGGCCCGATGGGGAGGTTCACCCCTCCACTTT
NA | TRBJ2-1 | TRBV7-9 | NA | CASSPGTGKTLFKFF | TGTGCCAGCAGCCCGGGAACGGGGAAGACCCTCTTTAAGTTCTTC
NA | TRBJ2-7 | TRBV7-2 | NA | CASSFPRYEQYF | TGTGCCAGCAGCTTCCCTCGCTACGAGCAGTACTTC
NA | TRBJ2-1 | TRBV5-4 | few | CASSSQGNSYNEQFF | TGTGCCAGCAGCTCGCAGGGAAACTCCTACAATGAGCAGTTCTTC